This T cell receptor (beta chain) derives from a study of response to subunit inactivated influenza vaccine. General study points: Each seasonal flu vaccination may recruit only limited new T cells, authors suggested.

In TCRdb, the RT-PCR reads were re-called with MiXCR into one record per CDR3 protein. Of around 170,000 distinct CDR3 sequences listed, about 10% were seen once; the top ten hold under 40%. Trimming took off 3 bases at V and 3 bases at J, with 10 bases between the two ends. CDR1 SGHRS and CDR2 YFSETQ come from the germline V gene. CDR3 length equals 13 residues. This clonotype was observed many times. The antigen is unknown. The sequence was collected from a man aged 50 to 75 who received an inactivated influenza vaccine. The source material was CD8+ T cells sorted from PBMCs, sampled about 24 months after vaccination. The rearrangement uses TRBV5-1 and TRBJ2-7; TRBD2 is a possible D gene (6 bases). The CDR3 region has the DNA TGCGCCAGCAGCTCGCGGGATTTCTACGAGCAGTACTTC. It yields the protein CASSSRDFYEQYF.